The table lists the clone carrying this TCR beta chain with many counts. As for time point: after trial treatment. Described treatment: LDRT plus nivolumab, ipilimumab, low-dose cyclophosphamide and aspirin (RACIN trial). These data originate in a study of low-dose radiotherapy and immunotherapy resistance in tumors. CDR3 length: 16 amino acids. V lost 6 bases and J lost 2; bases outside the gene matches: 10. With TRAV- and TRBV-specific primers, first-strand cDNA was made, covering the alpha and beta chains. Amplification, which lasted around 21 PCR cycles, used a constant-region primer and V-primer adapter to amplify TCRs. TCRdb analysed the reads with MiXCR anew, one entry per CDR3 protein. The table shows 80,000 or so distinct CDR3 sequences, with less than 20% occurring only once.

This material consisted of PBMCs, taken after low-dose radiotherapy plus immunotherapy. The rearrangement uses TRBV12-3 or TRBV12-4 and TRBJ2-3; TRBD2 matches at 8 bases. The clonotype was recovered from a male donor with prostate cancer. CDR3 in DNA: TGTGCCAGCAGCCCCAATAGCGGGGCAGTCACAGATACGCAGTATTTT. It is translated as CASSPNSGAVTDTQYF.